A single sample gave rise to the 18 T cell receptor beta chains below, sequenced in a study of blood T cells in healthy people across ages. With a J-beta primer mix and a sample-barcoded 5' primer, a second PCR ran 7 to 11 cycles. TCRdb recomputed calls from the 5' RACE reads with MiXCR, one row per CDR3 protein. The data hold some 780,000 distinct CDR3 sequences, with more than 50% observed a single time. Sample: blood. The origin of the receptors is a man aged 35 to 55 in good health.

The genes are TRBV5-1 and TRBJ2-5; 11 bases line up with TRBD2. The CDR3 runs 14 residues. Germline V gene data show CDR1 as SGHRS and CDR2 as YFSETQ. The ends lost 7 bases at V and 11 bases at J; junction bases unmatched: 13. CDR3 protein: CASQLAGVYNEQYF. Here the CDR3 DNA reads TGCGCCAGCCAACTAGCGGGGGTCTACAATGAGCAGTACTTC.

V gene TRBV4-3 combines with J gene TRBJ2-3; 8 bases are shared with TRBD2. Trimming cost V 7 bases and J 6 bases; bases outside gene matches: 21. The germline V gene encodes CDR1 LGHNA and CDR2 YSLEER. The CDR3 runs 18 residues. CDR3 amino acids: CASTREASGLLNGDTQYF. CDR3 coding DNA: TGCGCCAGCACCCGAGAGGCTAGCGGGCTCCTAAATGGGGATACGCAGTATTTT.

This rearrangement joins TRBV12-3 or TRBV12-4 to TRBJ1-2; 9 bases fit TRBD1. This CDR3 is built from 17 residues. V was clipped by 5 bases and J by 8 bases; unmatched bases: 18. The CDR3 DNA sequence: TGTGCCAGCAGTCAAACCCGGGACAGGGTTTTTGGGGCCGGCTACACCTTC. Its translation: CASSQTRDRVFGAGYTF.

The rearrangement links TRBV14 to TRBJ1-2; D remains unclear. V lost 0 bases to trimming and J lost 4 bases, with 9 bases between them. This CDR3 is built from 14 residues. Germline V gene lookup returns CDR1 SGHDN and CDR2 FVKESK. CDR3 region: CASSQELSSYGYTF. CDR3 in DNA: TGTGCCAGCAGCCAAGAACTTTCAAGCTATGGCTACACCTTC. The variable domain in full, completed from reference TRBV14 and TRBJ1-2, reads EAGVTQFPSHSVIEKGQTVTLRCDPISGHDNLYWYRRVMGKEIKFLLHFVKESKQDESGMPNNRFLAERTGGTYSTLKVQPAELEDSGVYFCASSQELSSYGYTFGSGTRLTVV.

The table lists this clonotype with a few counts. The chain employs TRBV20-1 and TRBJ2-6, with 7 nucleotides matching TRBD2. The CDR3 is 16 amino acids. Per germline, CDR1 DFQATT and CDR2 SNEGSKA (reference sequence). Unmatched junction bases numbered 9, after V lost 3 bases and J lost 4 bases. CDR3 in amino acids: CSASPGGTLGANVLTF. The CDR3 DNA reads as TGCAGTGCTAGCCCGGGGGGAACCCTCGGGGCCAACGTCCTGACTTTC.

The CDR3 region is CASSLGGSYYGYTF. CDR3 DNA: TGTGCCAGCAGCTTAGGGGGATCTTACTATGGCTACACCTTC. The rearrangement joins TRBV7-2 to TRBJ1-2; no reliable D call. CDR3 length: 14 residues. V lost 1 base and J lost 3, with 9 bases in between. Germline V gene data show CDR1 as SGHTA and CDR2 as FQGNSA.

The rearrangement links TRBV18 to TRBJ2-5, with TRBD1 as a possible D gene (5 bases). CDR3 length: 15 amino acids. Trimming took 0 bases from V and 1 from J, leaving 9 bases between them. Germline V gene sequence: CDR1 KGHSH, CDR2 LQKENI. The CDR3 protein is CASSPPSGFQETQYF. CDR3 nucleotides: TGTGCCAGCTCACCACCCTCAGGGTTCCAAGAGACCCAGTACTTC.

The rearrangement joins TRBV11-3 to TRBJ2-2; weak D call: TRBD1 (5 bases). The CDR3 spans 14 residues. Trimming pared 1 base from V and 7 bases from J, leaving 10 bases between. The V gene's germline CDR1 is SGHNT and CDR2 YENEEA. The CDR3 nucleotides are TGTGCCAGCAGCTTAGGGGGCGACGGCGGGGAGCTGTTTTTT. Its protein is CASSLGGDGGELFF.

This clonotype has just a few counts. V usage is TRBV7-9 and J usage is TRBJ2-7, with TRBD2 matching 9 bases. Germline-derived CDR1 and CDR2 are SEHNR and FQNEAQ (reference sequence). The CDR3 runs to 16 residues. V lost 5 bases and J lost 2; bases outside the gene matches: 10. CDR3: CASSPQTSGSTYEQYF. CDR3 nucleotides: TGTGCCAGCAGCCCCCAAACTAGCGGGTCTACCTACGAGCAGTACTTC.

The chain joins TRBV11-2 to TRBJ2-7; D may be TRBD1 (6 bases). From germline, CDR1 is SGHAT and CDR2 FQNNGV. Trimming shortened V by 5 bases and J by 4 bases, and 18 bases separated the two germline ends. The CDR3 totals 15 residues. CDR3 in DNA: TGTGCCAGCAGCAAGAACAGGGACCTATCTTACGAGCAGTACTTC. Protein: CASSKNRDLSYEQYF.

The genes are TRBV7-2 and TRBJ2-1; D ambiguous. Germline CDR1 SGHTA, CDR2 FQGNSA. CDR3 size: 16 residues. Trimming left V 1 base short and J 3 bases short, with 13 bases between. CDR3 sequence (DNA): TGTGCCAGCAGCTTAGGATGGAGAGGCGTCTACAATGAGCAGTTCTTC. This sequence encodes CASSLGWRGVYNEQFF.

The CDR3 here is CASKADRQASRVEQYF. The CDR3 nucleotides read TGTGCCAGCAAGGCCGACCGACAGGCCTCGCGGGTGGAGCAGTACTTC. This chain uses TRBV27 with TRBJ2-7; a weak D match, TRBD1 (6 bases). CDR3 length: 16 amino acids. V was shortened by 7 bases and J by 7 bases, with 26 bases between the two germline ends. Germline CDR1 MNHEY, CDR2 SMNVEV (reference sequence).

This clonotype was detected only a few times. This chain links TRBV4-2 with TRBJ2-5; 9 bases are a match to TRBD1. Germline V gene lookup returns CDR1 LGHNA and CDR2 YNFKEQ. The V and J ends lost 4 bases and 2 bases, in that order; junction bases with no gene match: 5. The CDR3 is made up of 15 amino acids. The CDR3 reads CASSRGGQGQETQYF. CDR3 DNA sequence: TGTGCCAGCAGCCGAGGCGGACAGGGGCAAGAGACCCAGTACTTC.

This chain connects TRBV20-1 to TRBJ2-7; possible D gene TRBD1, 5 bases. Germline values: CDR1 DFQATT, CDR2 SNEGSKA (reference sequence). CDR3 size: 16 residues. The V gene lost 4 bases and the J gene lost 0 bases, with 19 bases spanning the gap. DNA of the CDR3: TGCAGTGCTAAGGGCGTAGACAGTTTTAGCTCCTACGAGCAGTACTTC. Protein product: CSAKGVDSFSSYEQYF.

The table lists this clonotype with a few counts. The V and J genes are TRBV12-3 or TRBV12-4 and TRBJ2-5, with unresolved D. The J call may be wrong; the DNA end is better matched by TRBJ2-7. CDR3 length: 14 amino acids. The CDR3: CASSLGYGRCEQYF. For the CDR3, the DNA is TGTGCCAGCAGTTTAGGGTATGGGCGGTGCGAGCAGTACTTC.

The sample holds a few counts of this clonotype. The V gene is TRBV9, the J gene TRBJ2-7; D possibly corresponds to TRBD1 (5 bases). This CDR3 comprises 15 residues. Trimming removed 1 base at V and 3 bases at J, with 14 bases between. Germline-derived CDR1 and CDR2 are SGDLS and YYNGEE. The DNA for the CDR3 is TGTGCCAGCAGCGTAAGGGGATCCCTTAACTACGAGCAGTACTTC. This sequence encodes CASSVRGSLNYEQYF.

A few counts support this clonotype. V gene TRBV5-1 combines with J gene TRBJ2-1, with D perhaps TRBD1 (6 bases). Trimming shortened V by 1 base and J by 7 bases, and 12 bases separated the two germline ends. Germline lookup yields CDR1 SGHRS and CDR2 YFSETQ. This CDR3 comprises 14 residues. The CDR3 bases are TGCGCCAGCAGCTTGACGGGACACGGAAATGAGCAGTTCTTC. Protein sequence: CASSLTGHGNEQFF.

The V and J genes are TRBV3-1 and TRBJ1-2; 7 positions agree with TRBD1. Germline V gene lookup returns CDR1 LGHDT and CDR2 YNNKEL (reference sequence). This CDR3 contains 15 residues. Trimming removed 4 bases from V and 3 bases from J; junction bases left unmatched: 8. CDR3 in amino acids: CASSPTRTGDYGYTF. In nucleotides, the CDR3 is TGTGCCAGCAGCCCGACGAGGACAGGCGACTATGGCTACACCTTC.